The rows below give T cell receptor beta chains drawn from one sample of a study of blood T cell repertoires in COVID-19. TCRdb's copy holds only in-frame clones and misses some; the assay was immunoSEQ multiplex PCR. This table holds around 280,000 clones, roughly nine tenths found once. The sample taken for sequencing was PBMCs or T cells enriched from blood (not recorded which). The receptors were sampled from a woman between 40 and 55 years old who had recovered from COVID-19. Each CDR3 is given with its conserved first and last residue. The D gene is left open where the match is weak. Clone size is shown for a subset of rows, as once, few, many or a class of expanded clone.

j_call | d_call | clone_size | v_call | cdr3_aa | cdr3_nt
TRBJ1-2 | TRBD1 | - | TRBV10-3 | CAISEDTGGANYGYTF | TGTGCCATCAGTGAGGACACAGGGGGAGCTAACTATGGCTACACCTTC
TRBJ2-7 | - | few | TRBV7-8 | CASSSLSAYEQYF | TGTGCCAGCAGCTCCCTCTCGGCCTACGAGCAGTACTTC
TRBJ2-5 | TRBD2 | once | TRBV5-1 | CASSPGPTSEETQYF | TGCGCCAGCAGCCCAGGCCCGACTAGCGAGGAGACCCAGTACTTC
TRBJ1-1 | - | once | TRBV20-1 | CSASPGHSNTEAFF | TGCAGTGCTAGTCCAGGACATTCGAACACTGAAGCTTTCTTT
TRBJ2-5 | - | - | TRBV6-5 | CASSYQWQETQYF | TGTGCCAGCAGTTACCAGTGGCAAGAGACCCAGTACTTC
TRBJ2-7 | TRBD1 | - | TRBV5-1 | CASRDRFPYEQYF | TGCGCCAGCAGGGACAGGTTTCCCTACGAGCAGTACTTC
TRBJ2-7 | TRBD2 | - | TRBV18 | CASSPPGGLAGNYEQYF | TGTGCCAGCTCACCACCGGGGGGGCTAGCGGGAAACTACGAGCAGTACTTC
TRBJ2-7 | - | - | TRBV7-8 | CASSLEDSPNYEQYF | TGTGCCAGCAGCTTAGAGGACTCTCCCAACTACGAGCAGTACTTC
TRBJ1-3 | - | - | TRBV28 | CASSFGGTGNTIYF | TGTGCCAGCAGTTTTGGGGGGACTGGAAACACCATATATTTT
TRBJ1-3 | - | - | TRBV5-1 | CASSPDSTGNTIYF | TGCGCCAGCAGCCCGGACTCCACTGGAAACACCATATATTTT
TRBJ2-7 | - | - | TRBV5-1 | CASSLVSGRYEQYF | TGCGCCAGCAGCTTGGTGTCAGGGCGCTACGAGCAGTACTTC
TRBJ1-1 | TRBD1 | - | TRBV12-3/TRBV12-4 | CASSSGRTGDAFF | TGTGCCAGCAGTTCAGGTCGGACAGGTGACGCTTTCTTT
TRBJ1-3 | - | - | TRBV5-1 | CASSRGLGSSGNTIYF | TGCGCCAGCAGTCGTGGCTTGGGGAGCTCTGGAAACACCATATATTTT